A selection of T cell receptor beta chains follows, all from one sample in a study of blood T cell repertoires in COVID-19. Clones were read by immunoSEQ multiplex PCR, and TCRdb kept only the in-frame ones, dropping some. The repertoire holds 37,000 or so clones, roughly 90% seen once, with about 6.5% in the top ten. Sequencing was done on a sample of peripheral blood. These TCRs come from a human donor in a cohort sampled during active COVID-19. Each CDR3 is given with its conserved first and last residue. A D gene is named only where the DNA matches it firmly. For some rows the clone size is stated as once, few or many, or as a class when expanded; others skip it.

j_call	d_call	clone_size	cdr3_length	v_call	cdr3_nt	cdr3_aa
TRBJ1-1	-	-	14	TRBV5-8	TGTGCCAGCAGCTTGGCGGAGGGGCTTACTGAAGCTTTCTTT	CASSLAEGLTEAFF
TRBJ1-6	TRBD1	-	15	TRBV7-8	TGTGCCAGCAGCTTAGGACAGGGGAGTAATTCACCCCTCCACTTT	CASSLGQGSNSPLHF
TRBJ2-6	TRBD1	-	11	TRBV29-1	TGCAGCGTTGAAGGCAGGGGGGTCCTGACTTTC	CSVEGRGVLTF
TRBJ2-3	-	once	16	TRBV21-1	TGTGCCAGCAGCAAAGGCCTAGCGGGTCACCGTGATACGCAGTATTTT	CASSKGLAGHRDTQYF
TRBJ2-5	TRBD2	once	15	TRBV3-1/TRBV3-2	TGTGCCAGCAGCCCCAGACAACTAGCGGCGGAGACCCAGTACTTC	CASSPRQLAAETQYF
TRBJ2-5	-	-	13	TRBV18	TGTGCCAGCTCGCCAATCCGAGGAGAGACCCAGTACTTC	CASSPIRGETQYF
TRBJ2-7	TRBD2	once	12	TRBV29-1	TGCAGCGTTGAGGGGGGGGTAGACGAGCAGTACTTC	CSVEGGVDEQYF
TRBJ2-7	TRBD2	-	15	TRBV6-2/TRBV6-3	TGTGCCAGCAGTGCCCGGGAGGCTTCCTCGGACGAGCAGTACTTC	CASSAREASSDEQYF
TRBJ1-5	TRBD1	-	14	TRBV28	TGTGCCAGCAGTGCGGACAGGGCCAATCAGCCCCAGCATTTT	CASSADRANQPQHF
TRBJ2-7	-	-	12	TRBV30	TGTGCCTGGAGTCGGTCGGGCTACGAGCAGTACTTC	CAWSRSGYEQYF
TRBJ2-1	-	-	14	TRBV11-3	TGTGCCAGCAGCTTGGGGACTTCGTACAATGAGCAGTTCTTC	CASSLGTSYNEQFF
TRBJ2-2	TRBD1	-	13	TRBV30	TGTGCCTGGAAGACAGGGGGAACCGGGGAGCTGTTTTTT	CAWKTGGTGELFF
TRBJ2-1	-	-	15	TRBV7-9	TGTGCCAGCAGCTTAGGTCGTGGGGGGTACAATGAGCAGTTCTTC	CASSLGRGGYNEQFF
TRBJ1-1	-	-	14	TRBV6-5	TGTGCCAGCAGCCCGGGACACCTAAATGCTGAAGCTTTCTTT	CASSPGHLNAEAFF
TRBJ2-3	-	-	14	TRBV12-2	TGTGCAAGTCGCTTGGGCGACAGCACAGATACGCAGTATTTT	CASRLGDSTDTQYF
TRBJ1-3	TRBD1	-	14	TRBV11-2	TGTGCCAGCACCGACAGGGCCTCTGGAAACACCATATATTTT	CASTDRASGNTIYF
TRBJ1-2	-	-	13	TRBV2	TGTGCCAGCACCGCGGCGACAGGTTTTGGCTACACCTTC	CASTAATGFGYTF
TRBJ1-1	TRBD1	-	15	TRBV7-6	TGTGCCAGCAGCCAGGGGGGACAGGGGTCCACTGAAGCTTTCTTT	CASSQGGQGSTEAFF
TRBJ2-7	-	-	11	TRBV6-5	TGTGCCAGCAGGGGCAGGGGTCTTCATGCCTTC	CASRGRGLHAF
TRBJ2-7	TRBD1	-	12	TRBV5-1	TGCGCCAGCAGCCTACAGGGGTACGAGCAGTACTTC	CASSLQGYEQYF
TRBJ1-5	-	few	13	TRBV2	TGTGCCAGCAGTGATGGCCCTTGGAGGCCCCAGCATTTT	CASSDGPWRPQHF
TRBJ1-4	-	-	14	TRBV5-1	TGCGCCAGCAGCTTGGGGGGACTAGGGGAAAAACTGTTTTTT	CASSLGGLGEKLFF
TRBJ1-2	-	-	16	TRBV6-4	TGTGCCAGCAGTGACGGAAGGGGCAGAGCTAACTATGGCTACACCTTC	CASSDGRGRANYGYTF
TRBJ2-7	TRBD2	few	16	TRBV3-1/TRBV3-2	TGTGCCAGCAGCCAAGACCCCGGGACTAGCGTGGACGAGCAGTACTTC	CASSQDPGTSVDEQYF
TRBJ2-7	-	-	15	TRBV4-3	TGCGCCAGCAGCCAAGAGAAGCGGGCAAACTACGAGCAGTACTTC	CASSQEKRANYEQYF
TRBJ2-1	-	-	18	TRBV20-1	TGCAGTGCTAGTGACCCCCTATGGAGCCAGAGCTCCTACAATGAGCAGTTCTTC	CSASDPLWSQSSYNEQFF
TRBJ1-5	-	-	14	TRBV7-2	TGTGCCAGCAGCTTAGGTTCTGGCAATCAGCCCCAGCATTTT	CASSLGSGNQPQHF
TRBJ1-3	-	once	15	TRBV5-1	TGCGCCAGCAGCTTACAGGGCTCCTCTGGAAACACCATATATTTT	CASSLQGSSGNTIYF
TRBJ2-2	-	-	14	TRBV19	TGTGCCAGTAGTACGTACAAGAACACCGGGGAGCTGTTTTTT	CASSTYKNTGELFF
TRBJ1-2	TRBD1	-	15	TRBV7-8	TGTGCCAGCAGCCCAGCCTCCGGGACAGGCTATGGCTACACCTTC	CASSPASGTGYGYTF
TRBJ2-7	-	-	15	TRBV30	TGTGCCTGGAGTGTAGGGACAATCGAGACCTACGAGCAGTACTTC	CAWSVGTIETYEQYF
TRBJ1-2	-	-	13	TRBV19	TGTGCCAGTAGTTACGGTTCTAACTATGGCTACACCTTC	CASSYGSNYGYTF
TRBJ2-3	-	once	15	TRBV30	TGTGCCTGGAGTGTCAATAGCGGATACACAGATACGCAGTATTTT	CAWSVNSGYTDTQYF
TRBJ2-7	TRBD1	-	15	TRBV15	TGTGCCACCAGCAGAGATCGGCAGGGGGTGGGCGAGCAGTACTTC	CATSRDRQGVGEQYF
TRBJ2-7	TRBD2	-	16	TRBV9	TGTGCCAGCAGTCCGGGACTAGCGGGGGCCTCCTACGAGCAGTACTTC	CASSPGLAGASYEQYF
TRBJ1-1	TRBD1	few	15	TRBV4-1	TGCGCCAGCAGCTTCTCGCAGGGGGGGAACACTGAAGCTTTCTTT	CASSFSQGGNTEAFF
TRBJ1-3	-	-	17	TRBV11-2	TGTGCCAGCGACTTGTCTGGGGGGGCCTTCCCCGGAAACACCATATATTTT	CASDLSGGAFPGNTIYF
TRBJ2-5	-	-	14	TRBV7-9	TGTGCCAGCAGCTTACAGGGGTCACAAGAGACCCAGTACTTC	CASSLQGSQETQYF
TRBJ2-5	-	once	13	TRBV6-5	TGTGCCAGCAGCAGGGATGTATGGGAGACCCAGTACTTC	CASSRDVWETQYF
TRBJ1-1	TRBD1	-	18	TRBV5-1	TGCGCCAGCAGCGTCGTGGGGGACAGGGGTTTTTCGACCACTGAAGCTTTCTTT	CASSVVGDRGFSTTEAFF
TRBJ1-5	TRBD1	-	14	TRBV18	TGTGCCAGCTCAGACAGGGGTGGCGATCAGCCCCAGCATTTT	CASSDRGGDQPQHF
TRBJ1-3	-	-	13	TRBV2	TGTGCCAGCACTCCACGACTTATGGACACCATATATTTT	CASTPRLMDTIYF
TRBJ2-1	-	-	14	TRBV5-1	TGCGCCAGCAGCCTCGCGGGACCGGGGAATGAGCAGTTCTTC	CASSLAGPGNEQFF
TRBJ1-4	-	-	15	TRBV5-1	TGCGCCAGCAGCCCCGTCTCTTTGGGCAGCGAAAAACTGTTTTTT	CASSPVSLGSEKLFF
TRBJ2-2	TRBD2	-	17	TRBV19	TGTGCCAGTACCCCAGGCGGGCTAGCGGGAGTCACCGGGGAGCTGTTTTTT	CASTPGGLAGVTGELFF
TRBJ2-3	-	medium-sized	17	TRBV5-4	TGTGCCAGCAAAATGTGGGGAGGACTTTCTGACACAGATACGCAGTATTTT	CASKMWGGLSDTDTQYF
TRBJ1-1	-	-	12	TRBV18	TGTGCCAGCTCACCTCGGACGGGGGAAGCTTTCTTT	CASSPRTGEAFF
TRBJ2-2	TRBD1	-	15	TRBV11-3	TGTGCCAGCAGCCAGGACAGGGGAGGGACCGGGGAGCTGTTTTTT	CASSQDRGGTGELFF
TRBJ1-5	-	-	15	TRBV2	TGTGCCAGCAGTGTGGGGCAGGGAAGCAATCAGCCCCAGCATTTT	CASSVGQGSNQPQHF
TRBJ1-5	-	once	15	TRBV4-3	TGCGCCAGCAGCCAAGACTATGGTGAAAATCAGCCCCAGCATTTT	CASSQDYGENQPQHF
TRBJ2-7	-	-	13	TRBV19	TGTGCCAGTACCCCAGGAAGCTCCTACGAGCAGTACTTC	CASTPGSSYEQYF
TRBJ2-1	-	-	16	TRBV5-1	TGCGCCAGCAGCTTGGCCTTGGGAGGATGGGGCAATGAGCAGTTCTTC	CASSLALGGWGNEQFF
TRBJ2-7	-	few	13	TRBV9	TGTGCCAGCAGCCCAGGGACTGTCTACGAGCAGTACTTC	CASSPGTVYEQYF
TRBJ2-6	TRBD2	-	17	TRBV5-5	TGTGCCAGCAGCTTGAGTAGCGGGAGGTCTGGGGCCAACGTCCTGACTTTC	CASSLSSGRSGANVLTF
TRBJ1-3	TRBD1	-	14	TRBV7-2	TGTGCCAGCATCTCGCCGGGACAGGGAAACACCATATATTTT	CASISPGQGNTIYF